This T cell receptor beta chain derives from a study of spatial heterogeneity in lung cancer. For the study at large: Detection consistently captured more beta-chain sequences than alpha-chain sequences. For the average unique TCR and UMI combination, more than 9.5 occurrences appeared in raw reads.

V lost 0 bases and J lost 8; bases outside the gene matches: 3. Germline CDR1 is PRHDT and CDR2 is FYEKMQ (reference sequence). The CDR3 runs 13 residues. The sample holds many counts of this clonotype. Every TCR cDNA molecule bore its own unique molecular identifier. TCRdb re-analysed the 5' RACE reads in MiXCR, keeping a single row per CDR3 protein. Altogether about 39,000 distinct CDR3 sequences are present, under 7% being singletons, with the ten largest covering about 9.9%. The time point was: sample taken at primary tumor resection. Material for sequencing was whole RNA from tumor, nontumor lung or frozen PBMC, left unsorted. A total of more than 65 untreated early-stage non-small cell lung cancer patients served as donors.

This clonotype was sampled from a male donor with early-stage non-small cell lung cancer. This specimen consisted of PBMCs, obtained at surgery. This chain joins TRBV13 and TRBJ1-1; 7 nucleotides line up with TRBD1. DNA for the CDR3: TGTGCCAGCAGCTTAGGAGGGGGCAGAGAAGCTTTCTTT. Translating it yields CASSLGGGREAFF.